This TCR beta chain was captured in a study of tumor-infiltrating lymphocytes in primary liver carcinoma. The template, roughly 550 ng total RNA, yielded TCR beta cDNA made with a constant-region primer. Each TCR beta library was derived from three nested multiplex PCR rounds that employed slightly modified ARM-PCR. Each of the first two PCR rounds ran about 9 cycles with TRBV1-TRBV30 forward and C-beta reverse primers. Each CDR3 protein is one row after TCRdb ran MiXCR on the multiplex PCR reads. This table has 300,000 to 400,000 distinct CDR3 sequences, roughly two thirds appearing once. The study extracted blood RNA from unsorted whole blood and also extracted germline DNA. This CDR3 region has 11 residues. Germline V CDR1 and CDR2: MNHEY, SVGEGT. The ends were cut back, 6 bases at V and 2 bases at J, with 5 bases in the middle. In its sample, this clonotype was seen many times.

Sequencing was carried out using peripheral blood. The sequence derives from a middle-aged man with primary liver carcinoma and hepatitis B virus infection. The rearrangement joins TRBV6-2 or TRBV6-3 to TRBJ2-7, with D uncertain. The CDR3 reads CASSGTYEQYF. As DNA, the CDR3 is TGTGCCAGCAGCGGAACCTACGAGCAGTACTTC.